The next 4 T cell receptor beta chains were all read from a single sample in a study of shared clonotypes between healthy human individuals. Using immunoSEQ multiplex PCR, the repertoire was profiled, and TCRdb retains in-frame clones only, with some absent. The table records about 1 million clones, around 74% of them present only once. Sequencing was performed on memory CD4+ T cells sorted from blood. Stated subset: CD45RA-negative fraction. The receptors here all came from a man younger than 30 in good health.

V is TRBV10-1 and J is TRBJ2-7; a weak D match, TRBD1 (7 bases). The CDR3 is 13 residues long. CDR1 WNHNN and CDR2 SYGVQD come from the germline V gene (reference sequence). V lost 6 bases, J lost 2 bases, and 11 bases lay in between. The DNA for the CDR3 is TGCGCCAGCAGCCCCAGGGGGGCCTACGAGCAGTACTTC. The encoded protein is CASSPRGAYEQYF.

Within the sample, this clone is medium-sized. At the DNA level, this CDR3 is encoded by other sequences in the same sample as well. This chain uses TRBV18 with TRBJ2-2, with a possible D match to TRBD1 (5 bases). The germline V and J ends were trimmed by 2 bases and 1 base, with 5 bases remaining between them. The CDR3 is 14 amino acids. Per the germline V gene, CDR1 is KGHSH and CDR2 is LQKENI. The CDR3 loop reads CASSPGQNTGELFF. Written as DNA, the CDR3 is TGTGCCAGCTCACCAGGACAGAACACCGGGGAGCTGTTTTTT.

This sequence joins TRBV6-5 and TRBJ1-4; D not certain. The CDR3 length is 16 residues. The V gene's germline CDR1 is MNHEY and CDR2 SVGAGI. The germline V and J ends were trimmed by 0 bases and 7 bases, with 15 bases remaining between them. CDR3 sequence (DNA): TGTGCCAGCAGTTACTCGTCGGCCGTTCGAGGTGAAAAACTGTTTTTT. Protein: CASSYSSAVRGEKLFF.

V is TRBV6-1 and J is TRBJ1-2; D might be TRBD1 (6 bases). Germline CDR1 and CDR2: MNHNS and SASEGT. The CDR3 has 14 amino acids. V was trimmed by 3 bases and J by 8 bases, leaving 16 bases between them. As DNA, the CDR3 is TGTGCCAGCAGTGACACCTCCAGGGGAGAAGGCTACACCTTC. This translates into CASSDTSRGEGYTF.